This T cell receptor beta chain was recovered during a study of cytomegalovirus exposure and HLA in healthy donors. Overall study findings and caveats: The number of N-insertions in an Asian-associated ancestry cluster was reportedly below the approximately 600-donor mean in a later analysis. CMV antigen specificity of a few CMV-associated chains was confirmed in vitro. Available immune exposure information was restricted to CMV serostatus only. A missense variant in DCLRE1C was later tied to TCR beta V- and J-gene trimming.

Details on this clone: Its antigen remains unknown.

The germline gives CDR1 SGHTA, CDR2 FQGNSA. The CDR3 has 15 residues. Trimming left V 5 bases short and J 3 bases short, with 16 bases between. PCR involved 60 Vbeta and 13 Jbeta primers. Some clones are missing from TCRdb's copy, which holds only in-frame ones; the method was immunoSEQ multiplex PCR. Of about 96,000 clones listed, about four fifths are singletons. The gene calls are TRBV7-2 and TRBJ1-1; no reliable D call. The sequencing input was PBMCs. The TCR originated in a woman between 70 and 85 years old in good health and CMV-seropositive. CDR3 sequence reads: CASSQASRGDTEAFF. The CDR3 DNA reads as TGTGCCAGCAGCCAAGCCTCGCGGGGTGACACTGAAGCTTTCTTT.